Presented here are 17 T cell receptor beta chains from one specimen sequenced in a study of spatial heterogeneity in lung cancer. Study findings and constraints: It was found that expanded intratumoral alpha and beta TCR counts tracked tumor mutation counts.

TCRdb re-analysed the 5' RACE reads in MiXCR, keeping a single row per CDR3 protein. The repertoire holds 3,000 or so distinct CDR3 sequences, roughly 12% seen once, with roughly 8.1% in the top ten. These receptors have no known antigen. Time point described: sample taken at primary tumor resection. The source was lung tumor tissue, collected at surgery. Source of these receptors: a male donor with early-stage non-small cell lung cancer.

This clonotype ranks as medium-sized. The rearrangement uses TRBV3-1 and TRBJ2-7; D perhaps matches TRBD1 (5 bases). The CDR3 contains 13 residues. V was clipped by 3 bases and J by 8 bases, with 14 bases between them. Per the germline V gene, CDR1 is LGHDT and CDR2 is YNNKEL (reference sequence). CDR3 amino acids: CASSQHHRNQQYF. In DNA form, the CDR3 reads TGTGCCAGCAGCCAGCACCACAGGAATCAGCAGTACTTC.

By share, this clonotype ranks as medium-sized (0.01 to 0.1%). The rearrangement links TRBV7-2 to TRBJ1-5, with D perhaps TRBD1 (6 bases). The CDR3 loop spans 16 amino acids. Germline assignment: CDR1 SGHTA and CDR2 FQGNSA. Trimming cost V 2 bases and J 4 bases, with 15 bases left between them. CDR3: CASSLSQGLRNQPQHF. CDR3 sequence (DNA): TGTGCCAGCAGCTTATCACAGGGACTGAGGAATCAGCCCCAGCATTTT.

This clonotype is medium-sized (0.01 to 0.1%). This chain connects TRBV30 to TRBJ2-2, with D possibly TRBD1 on 6 matching bases. CDR3 length: 12 residues. V was pared by 2 bases and J by 7 bases, with 8 bases between. In germline, CDR1 is GTSNPN, CDR2 SVGIG (reference sequence). The CDR3 sequence is CAWSSGVGELFF. The CDR3 nucleotides read TGTGCCTGGAGTTCAGGGGTCGGGGAGCTGTTTTTT.

By share of the sample, this clonotype is medium-sized. The genes are TRBV18 and TRBJ2-5, with D possibly being TRBD1 (6 bases). From germline, CDR1 is KGHSH and CDR2 LQKENI. The CDR3 consists of 14 residues. Trimming removed 3 bases at V and 2 bases at J, with 10 bases between. The DNA for the CDR3 is TGTGCCAGCTCACCCCGGACAGATCAAGAGACCCAGTACTTC. Protein sequence: CASSPRTDQETQYF.

This clonotype showed up just a few times. The chain employs TRBV11-2 and TRBJ1-4; 7 bases are shared with TRBD1. The germline gives CDR1 SGHAT, CDR2 FQNNGV. The CDR3 is 15 residues long. With V trimmed by 5 bases and J by 8 bases, 11 bases remained unmatched. CDR3 sequence (DNA): TGTGCCAGCAGCGGAGCTGACAGGGTTTTGGAAAAACTGTTTTTT. Protein sequence: CASSGADRVLEKLFF.

Sample share makes this clonotype medium-sized. The chain couples TRBV7-2 to TRBJ1-4; maybe TRBD1 (5 bases). Between the trimmed V and J ends, which lost 6 bases and 0 bases, there was a span of 11 bases. Germline V gene lookup returns CDR1 SGHTA and CDR2 FQGNSA. CDR3 length: 15 amino acids. The CDR3 here is CASSEWGSTNEKLFF. As DNA, the CDR3 is TGTGCCAGCAGTGAATGGGGCTCAACTAATGAAAAACTGTTTTTT.

By share, this clonotype counts as medium-sized. The genes are TRBV12-3 or TRBV12-4 and TRBJ2-5; TRBD2 is a possible D gene (5 bases). The CDR3 runs to 15 residues. Trimming left V 1 base short and J 1 base short, with 10 bases between. The CDR3 nucleotides read TGTGCCAGCAGTTTAGGCCGACTAAGCCAAGAGACCCAGTACTTC. Encoded protein: CASSLGRLSQETQYF.

By frequency in the sample, this clonotype is medium-sized. This chain links TRBV7-2 with TRBJ2-3; D gene ambiguous. CDR1 is SGHTA and CDR2 is FQGNSA in the germline V gene. The CDR3 covers 15 residues. With 0 bases removed from V and 3 bases from J, the gap between germline ends came to 10 bases. This CDR3 reads CASSLAPGSTDTQYF. The CDR3 region has the DNA TGTGCCAGCAGCTTAGCGCCGGGTTCGACAGATACGCAGTATTTT.

This clonotype rates as medium-sized. The chain recombines TRBV15 with TRBJ2-7; 7 bases line up with TRBD2. Germline CDR1 and CDR2: LNHNV and YYDKDF (reference sequence). The CDR3 sequence is 15 residues long. With 0 bases clipped from V and 3 bases from J, the junction kept 5 bases outside the gene matches. The DNA of the CDR3 is TGTGCCACCAGCAGAGATGGGACTAAATACTACGAGCAGTACTTC. Translated, it gives CATSRDGTKYYEQYF.

This clonotype rates as large (0.1 to 1%). The chain recombines TRBV2 with TRBJ2-6; D remains unclear. Germline loops: CDR1 SNHLY, CDR2 FYNNEI. The CDR3 runs to 15 residues. Trimming shortened V by 4 bases and J by 0 bases, and 7 bases separated the two germline ends. The CDR3 bases are TGTGCCAGCAGTGCCCAACTCTCTGGGGCCAACGTCCTGACTTTC. Its translation: CASSAQLSGANVLTF.

In this sample, this clonotype is medium-sized. The chain couples TRBV4-3 to TRBJ2-4, with D possibly being TRBD1 (6 bases). CDR1 and CDR2 (germline): LGHNA, YSLEER. Between the trimmed V and J ends, which lost 0 bases and 13 bases, there was a span of 13 bases. The CDR3 sequence is 13 residues long. The CDR3 nucleotides are TGCGCCAGCAGCCAAGAGAGAAAAGACAGGCAGTACTTC. This gives the protein CASSQERKDRQYF.

This clonotype was observed a few times. V gene TRBV6-2 or TRBV6-3 combines with J gene TRBJ2-1; 9 bases agree with TRBD1. The CDR3 sequence is 15 residues long. J was trimmed by 3 bases and V by 6 bases; bases with no gene match: 6. Looked up from germline, CDR1 is MNHEY and CDR2 is SVGEGT. CDR3 loop: CASRVTGGSYNEQFF. CDR3 DNA: TGTGCCAGCAGGGTGACAGGGGGAAGCTACAATGAGCAGTTCTTC.

Relative to its sample, this clonotype is medium-sized. This sequence joins TRBV27 and TRBJ2-2; 8 bases agree with TRBD2. The CDR3 contains 17 residues. V shed 7 bases and J 4 bases; nucleotides not matched to a gene: 14. Germline CDR1 and CDR2: MNHEY and SMNVEV (reference sequence). The CDR3 nucleotides read TGTGCCAGCACCTCGAACCCGGGGGGGGCAGGCACCGGGGAGCTGTTTTTT. As protein: CASTSNPGGAGTGELFF.

This clonotype occurred many times. At one end the junction does not follow the germline gene, possibly because of a read error. The chain recombines TRBV19 with TRBJ2-1; 7 bases line up with TRBD1. Germline CDR1 LNHDA, CDR2 SQIVND (reference sequence). This CDR3 comprises 14 residues. CDR3: CVSTMRNRGNEQFF. The DNA for the CDR3 is TGTGTCAGTACCATGAGGAACAGGGGCAATGAGCAGTTCTTC.

This clonotype is medium-sized by share. This rearrangement joins TRBV9 to TRBJ2-6; unclear D gene. Germline values: CDR1 SGDLS, CDR2 YYNGEE. This CDR3 is 15 amino acids long. V gave up 0 bases and J gave up 0 bases, with 4 bases separating them. Here the CDR3 reads CASSVGHSGANVLTF. Here the CDR3 DNA reads TGTGCCAGCAGCGTAGGGCACTCTGGGGCCAACGTCCTGACTTTC.

By share of the sample, this clonotype is medium-sized (0.01 to 0.1%). The gene calls are TRBV4-3 and TRBJ2-3, with D perhaps TRBD2 (6 bases). The CDR3 consists of 16 residues. V lost 1 base, J lost 0 bases, and 11 bases lay in between. Germline assignment: CDR1 LGHNA and CDR2 YSLEER. For the CDR3, the DNA is TGCGCCAGCAGCCAAGGGGCACGGGGGAGCACAGATACGCAGTATTTT. It specifies CASSQGARGSTDTQYF.

CDR3 sequence: CASSPGAGRAYEQYF. DNA of the CDR3: TGTGCCAGCAGCCCTGGGGCGGGACGAGCCTACGAGCAGTACTTC. The J gene is TRBJ2-7, the V gene TRBV28; weak D call: TRBD2 (6 bases). In germline, CDR1 is MDHEN, CDR2 SYDVKM. The CDR3 has 15 amino acids. Deletions cut 6 bases from V and 2 bases from J, with 17 bases between.